This T cell receptor (beta chain) was sequenced during a study of T cell repertoires in cytomegalovirus infection. About the research overall: Recently described HLA-C-restricted plus well-studied HLA-B-restricted CMV epitopes were used. Shared public TCR beta signatures pointed to both CMV infection and a matching HLA type. General study results and limits: Dominating the ex vivo response were TCR beta clonotypes that were CMV-specific and HLA-C-restricted. Based on cumulative public TCR beta family frequency, carriers of CMV plus the relevant HLA were identified.

A single record per CDR3 protein comes from TCRdb applying MiXCR to the reads. The sample has roughly 500,000 distinct CDR3 sequences, around a third seen once. Note on this clonotype: Its antigen is currently unknown.

The CDR3 loop spans 14 amino acids. The germline gives CDR1 SGHTA, CDR2 FQGNSA. V was cut by 7 bases and J by 7 bases, with 14 bases left in between. The V gene is TRBV7-2, the J gene TRBJ1-6; D not certain. The source material was cultured PBMCs, sampled from culture after CMV antigen stimulation. The origin of this receptor is a human donor in good health (CMV status not recorded). Some clones in this sample may be carry-over from other donors' samples. CDR3 sequence reads: CASTARVRNSPLHF. DNA of the CDR3: TGTGCCAGCACCGCGCGAGTTCGCAATTCACCCCTCCACTTT.